A single sample is the source of the 2 T cell receptor beta chains below, sequenced in a study of T cell clonotyping in hematopoietic cell transplantation. TCRdb keeps only in-frame clones here, not all; method: immunoSEQ multiplex PCR. The data show about 70,000 clones, with around 94% seen just once and 1.5% to 2% held by the top ten. The specimen sequenced was peripheral blood mononuclear cells. The receptors originated from a man aged 50 to 59 in good health. Some clones in this sample may be carry-over from other donors' samples.

The chain couples TRBV11-2 to TRBJ2-7, with 13 bases identical to TRBD2. V lost 5 bases, J lost 1 base, and 8 bases stayed unmatched. The CDR3 runs to 17 residues. Germline CDR1 and CDR2: SGHAT and FQNNGV. The CDR3 here is CASSPGGLAGMSYEQYF. CDR3 in DNA: TGTGCCAGCAGCCCCGGGGGACTAGCGGGAATGTCCTACGAGCAGTACTTC.

The chain is built from TRBV9 and TRBJ2-5, with 12 bases matching TRBD2. The CDR3 sequence is 15 residues long. V shed 3 bases, J shed 2 bases, and the junction held 2 bases outside the gene matches. Germline values: CDR1 SGDLS, CDR2 YYNGEE. This CDR3 reads CASSEGLAGQETQYF. The CDR3 DNA is TGTGCCAGCAGCGAAGGACTAGCGGGACAAGAGACCCAGTACTTC.